The TCR beta chain described here comes from a study of blood T cell repertoires in COVID-19. As for the study in general: Sites across the United States, Italy and Spain contributed samples from acute and convalescent COVID-19. The analysed material was cDNA or gDNA that came from T cells, B-cell-depleted T cells, or PBMCs.

In the original analysis: Nucleated cell counts were estimated from reference gene primer amplification. The assay was immunoSEQ multiplex PCR, and TCRdb's table has in-frame clones only and misses some. V and J calls and clone size are given by that table; D and trimming were obtained from the DNA. The sample lists roughly 49,000 clones; about nine tenths were seen once. Sequenced sample: peripheral blood. The receptor comes from a man in his fifties or sixties with active COVID-19.

The CDR3 region is CASSVTGSTDTQYF. The CDR3 DNA reads as TGTGCCAGCAGCGTGACAGGCAGCACAGATACGCAGTATTTT. This chain connects TRBV9 to TRBJ2-3; TRBD1 might be the D (6 bases). Per the germline V gene, CDR1 is SGDLS and CDR2 is YYNGEE. The V and J ends lost 2 bases and 0 bases respectively, with 7 bases between them. This CDR3 has 14 residues.